This entry is about one T cell receptor beta chain. The data were taken from a study of blood T cell repertoires in COVID-19. CDR3 length: 14 amino acids. Between the trimmed V and J ends, which lost 0 bases and 7 bases, there was a span of 10 bases. Germline CDR1 and CDR2: MNHEY and SVGAGI. Produced via immunoSEQ multiplex PCR; TCRdb's table is partial and in-frame only. Of about 140,000 clones listed, approximately 80% are singletons. V usage is TRBV6-5 and J usage is TRBJ2-1, with D uncertain. The sequencing input was PBMCs or T cells enriched from blood (not recorded which). The origin of this receptor is a woman between 18 and 29 years old who had been exposed to COVID-19. The CDR3 DNA follows: TGTGCCAGCAGTTACTCACACTATTGGAATGAGCAGTTCTTC. It codes for CASSYSHYWNEQFF.